These T cell receptor beta chains were read from a single sample in a study of T cells in Graves' hyperthyroidism and ophthalmopathy. TCRdb re-called the multiplex PCR reads through MiXCR, storing one row per CDR3 protein. This table holds about 560,000 distinct CDR3 sequences, around 15% found once. The specimen sequenced was blood. The source is a woman between 18 and 29 years old with Graves' hyperthyroidism. CDR3s include the opening cysteine and the closing phenylalanine or tryptophan. The order of the fields is D gene, V gene, J gene, clone size, CDR3 protein, CDR3 DNA. D genes are given only for firm matches. Not all rows give a size; the values are once, few, many and, for expanded clones, a class.

>-|TRBV27|TRBJ2-7|-
CASSEVNDYEQYF
TGTGCCAGCAGCGAAGTTAACGACTACGAGCAGTACTTC
>TRBD2|TRBV7-2|TRBJ2-1|many
CASSLWLAGTNEQFF
TGTGCCAGCAGCTTATGGCTAGCGGGGACCAATGAGCAGTTCTTC
>TRBD1|TRBV5-8|TRBJ1-1|many
CASSWWTGKEDTEAFF
TGTGCCAGCAGCTGGTGGACAGGGAAGGAGGACACTGAAGCTTTCTTT
>-|TRBV7-2|TRBJ1-2|many
CASSLAYGYTF
TGTGCCAGCAGCTTAGCGTATGGCTACACCTTC
>TRBD1|TRBV6-2/TRBV6-3|TRBJ2-3|-
CASGIAWDRGVPTDTQYF
TGTGCCAGCGGGATAGCGTGGGACAGGGGAGTTCCCACAGATACGCAGTATTTT
>TRBD1|TRBV20-1|TRBJ2-7|-
CSARDPRFLGDSSYEQYF
TGCAGTGCTAGAGATCCAAGGTTTTTAGGGGACAGCTCCTACGAGCAGTACTTC
>-|TRBV27|TRBJ2-7|many
CASSRSDYASSYEQYF
TGTGCCAGCAGTAGATCGGACTACGCGAGCTCCTACGAGCAGTACTTC
>TRBD2|TRBV11-3|TRBJ2-7|many
CASSLDPVAGEQYF
TGTGCCAGCAGCTTAGATCCTGTAGCGGGCGAGCAGTACTTC
>-|TRBV7-9|TRBJ1-5|-
CASSWGVGSNQPQHF
TGTGCCAGCAGCTGGGGTGTTGGTAGCAATCAGCCCCAGCATTTT
>-|TRBV7-2|TRBJ2-7|many
CASSLDGTYEQYF
TGTGCCAGCAGCTTAGACGGAACCTACGAGCAGTACTTC
>-|TRBV20-1|TRBJ1-1|many
CSATPSWVNTEAFF
TGCAGTGCTACCCCGAGCTGGGTGAACACTGAAGCTTTCTTT
>TRBD1|TRBV3-1|TRBJ2-6|-
CASSRGQGTGANVLTF
TGTGCCAGCAGCCGGGGACAGGGTACTGGGGCCAACGTCCTGACTTTC
>-|TRBV7-3|TRBJ2-1|-
CASRSNRDGWGEQFF
TGTGCCAGCAGGTCAAATAGAGACGGTTGGGGTGAGCAGTTCTTC
>TRBD2|TRBV29-1|TRBJ2-1|-
CSVEDGGRAGNEQFF
TGCAGCGTTGAAGACGGCGGGAGGGCCGGGAATGAGCAGTTCTTC
>TRBD2|TRBV18|TRBJ2-7|few
CASSQFSGKEEQYF
TGTGCCAGCTCCCAATTTAGCGGGAAGGAGGAGCAGTACTTC
>-|TRBV20-1|TRBJ2-7|-
CSATRPRTYEQYF
TGCAGTGCGACGCGGCCGAGGACTTACGAGCAGTACTTC
>-|TRBV19|TRBJ2-3|-
CASRPRQVVATDTQYF
TGTGCCAGTAGGCCCCGTCAGGTGGTCGCCACAGATACGCAGTATTTT
>-|TRBV10-2|TRBJ1-1|many
CASSEVVNTEAFF
TGCGCCAGCAGTGAGGTGGTGAACACTGAAGCTTTCTTT
>-|TRBV6-1|TRBJ1-5|few
CASRSFGQPYSNQPQHF
TGTGCCAGCAGATCCTTCGGACAGCCTTATAGCAATCAGCCCCAGCATTTT
>-|TRBV4-1|TRBJ2-3|-
CASSQDSAGPQRQYF
TGCGCCAGCAGCCAAGATTCGGCGGGCCCCCAGAGGCAGTATTTT
>-|TRBV20-1|TRBJ1-1|many
CSARDSTGSSTEAFF
TGCAGTGCTAGAGACTCTACAGGGTCGAGCACTGAAGCTTTCTTT
>TRBD1|TRBV5-1|TRBJ2-1|-
CASSLVRDRGPESSYNEQFF
TGCGCCAGCAGCTTAGTTCGGGACAGGGGGCCCGAAAGCTCCTACAATGAGCAGTTCTTC
>-|TRBV7-9|TRBJ2-7|once
CASSKSDAMYEQYF
TGTGCCAGCAGCAAATCCGACGCAATGTACGAGCAGTACTTC
>TRBD1|TRBV18|TRBJ2-5|many
CASRPGQAPEPQYF
TGTGCCAGTAGACCGGGACAGGCCCCAGAGCCCCAGTACTTC
>-|TRBV7-2|TRBJ1-1|many
CASSLARGSGGAFF
TGTGCCAGCAGCTTAGCACGGGGCAGCGGTGGAGCTTTCTTT
>TRBD1|TRBV6-5|TRBJ2-1|many
CASSYSRDRVYNEQFF
TGTGCCAGCAGTTACTCTCGGGACAGAGTCTACAATGAGCAGTTCTTC
>-|TRBV14|TRBJ1-2|few
CASSQSIPGGYTF
TGTGCCAGCAGCCAGTCGATTCCGGGGGGCTACACCTTC
>-|TRBV10-3|TRBJ1-2|few
CAIAPGRGDYGYTF
TGTGCCATCGCCCCGGGCAGGGGTGACTATGGCTACACCTTC
>TRBD1|TRBV5-1|TRBJ2-1|few
CASSLPTGTGYNEQFF
TGCGCCAGCAGCTTACCGACCGGGACAGGGTACAATGAGCAGTTCTTC
>-|TRBV5-1|TRBJ1-2|many
CASSFLAQGSDGYTF
-
>-|TRBV20-1|TRBJ1-2|-
CRLGAEANYGYTF
TGCAGGCTAGGGGCGGAAGCTAACTATGGCTACACCTTC
>TRBD1|TRBV19|TRBJ1-5|few
CASSIPVGQGINQPQHF
TGTGCCAGTAGTATACCGGTTGGACAGGGGATCAATCAGCCCCAGCATTTT
>TRBD1|TRBV5-1|TRBJ1-4|-
CASSLSTGVTNEKLFF
TGCGCCAGCAGCTTGTCTACAGGGGTTACTAATGAAAAACTGTTTTTT
>-|TRBV20-1|TRBJ1-5|-
CSALTGRRSNQPQHF
TGCAGTGCGTTAACAGGGAGGCGATCCAATCAGCCCCAGCATTTT
>TRBD2|TRBV5-5|TRBJ2-3|many
CASSSAGGLSATDTQYF
TGTGCCAGCAGTTCTGCGGGGGGGCTCTCCGCCACAGATACGCAGTATTTT
>TRBD1|TRBV12-3/TRBV12-4|TRBJ2-7|many
CASRSGGGYEQYF
TGTGCCAGCAGGTCAGGGGGCGGATACGAGCAGTACTTC
>-|TRBV10-3|TRBJ2-5|-
CAISESRGYQETQYF
TGTGCCATCAGTGAGTCGCGGGGATACCAAGAGACCCAGTACTTC
>-|TRBV6-1|TRBJ2-1|-
CASSEPPYNEQFF
TGTGCCAGCAGTGAGCCGCCCTACAATGAGCAGTTCTTC
>-|TRBV12-3/TRBV12-4|TRBJ2-1|-
CASSLRRGSVEQFF
TGTGCCAGCAGTTTACGGAGGGGTTCGGTTGAGCAGTTCTTC
>-|TRBV28|TRBJ2-3|many
CASSNLRIGTDTQYF
TGTGCCAGCAGTAACCTCAGGATTGGCACAGATACGCAGTATTTT
>TRBD1|TRBV10-3|TRBJ2-1|medium-sized
CAIRSGTGNEQFF
TGTGCCATCAGGTCCGGGACAGGGAATGAGCAGTTCTTC
>-|TRBV4-3|TRBJ2-7|few
CASSQDGGVHEQYF
TGCGCCAGCAGCCAAGACGGAGGGGTCCACGAGCAGTACTTC
>TRBD1|TRBV29-1|TRBJ1-2|many
CSVVPGQGAYGYTF
TGCAGCGTAGTCCCCGGACAGGGGGCCTATGGCTACACCTTC
>-|TRBV28|TRBJ2-7|many
CASSFMGESYEQYF
TGTGCCAGCAGTTTTATGGGCGAGTCCTACGAGCAGTACTTC
>TRBD2|TRBV28|TRBJ2-3|many
CASSNGRDILDTQYF
TGTGCCAGCAGTAACGGGAGGGATATTCTGGATACGCAGTATTTT
>TRBD1|TRBV3-1|TRBJ1-2|many
CASSQAGGGYGYTF
TGTGCCAGCAGCCAAGCAGGGGGCGGCTATGGCTACACCTTC